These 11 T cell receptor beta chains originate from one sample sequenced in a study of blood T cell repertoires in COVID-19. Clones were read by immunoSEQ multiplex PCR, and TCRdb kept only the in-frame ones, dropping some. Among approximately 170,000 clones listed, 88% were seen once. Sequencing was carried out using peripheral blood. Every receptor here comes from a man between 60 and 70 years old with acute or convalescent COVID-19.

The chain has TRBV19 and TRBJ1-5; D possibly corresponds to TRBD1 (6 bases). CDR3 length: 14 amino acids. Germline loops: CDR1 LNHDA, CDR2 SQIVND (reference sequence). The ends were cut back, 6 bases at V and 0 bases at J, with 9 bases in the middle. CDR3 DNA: TGTGCCAGTAGGAGACAGGATAGCAATCAGCCCCAGCATTTT. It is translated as CASRRQDSNQPQHF.

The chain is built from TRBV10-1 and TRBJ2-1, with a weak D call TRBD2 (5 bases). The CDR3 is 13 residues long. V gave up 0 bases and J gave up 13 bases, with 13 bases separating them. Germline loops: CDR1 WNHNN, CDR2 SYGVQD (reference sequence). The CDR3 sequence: CASSESGGRSQFF. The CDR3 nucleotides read TGCGCCAGCAGTGAGTCGGGCGGGCGCTCCCAGTTCTTC.

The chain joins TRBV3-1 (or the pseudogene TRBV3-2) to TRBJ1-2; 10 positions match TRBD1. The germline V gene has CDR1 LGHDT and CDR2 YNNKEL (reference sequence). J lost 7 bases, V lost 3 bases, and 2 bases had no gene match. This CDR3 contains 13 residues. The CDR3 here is CASSQDRGSGYTF. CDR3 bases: TGTGCCAGCAGCCAGGACAGGGGGAGTGGCTACACCTTC.

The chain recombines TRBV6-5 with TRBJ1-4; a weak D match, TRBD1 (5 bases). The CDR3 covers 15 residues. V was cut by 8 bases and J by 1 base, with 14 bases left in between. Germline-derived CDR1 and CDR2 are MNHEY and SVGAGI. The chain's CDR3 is CASLGGAVTNEKLFF. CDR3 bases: TGTGCCAGCCTCGGCGGGGCTGTAACTAATGAAAAACTGTTTTTT.

The CDR3 protein is CASSIGGSSGNTIYF. The CDR3, as DNA: TGTGCCAGTAGTATCGGGGGAAGCTCTGGAAACACCATATATTTT. V and J are TRBV19 and TRBJ1-3; D possibly corresponds to TRBD1 (5 bases). Per the germline V gene, CDR1 is LNHDA and CDR2 is SQIVND (reference sequence). Trimming cost V 3 bases and J 0 bases, with 9 bases left between them. The CDR3 is made up of 15 amino acids. The variable domain in full, completed from reference TRBV19 and TRBJ1-3, reads DGGITQSPKYLFRKEGQNVTLSCEQNLNHDAMYWYRQDPGQGLRLIYYSQIVNDFQKGDIAEGYSVSREKKESFPLTVTSAQKNPTAFYLCASSIGGSSGNTIYFGEGSWLTVV.

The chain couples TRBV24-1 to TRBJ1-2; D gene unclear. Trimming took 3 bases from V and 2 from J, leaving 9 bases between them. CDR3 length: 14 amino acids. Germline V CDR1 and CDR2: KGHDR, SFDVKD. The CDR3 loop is CATSDPPENYGYTF. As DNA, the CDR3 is TGTGCCACCAGTGATCCGCCAGAAAACTATGGCTACACCTTC.

The CDR3 DNA reads TGTGCCAGCAGCCCTCAAGGACAGGGAGATGAAGCTTTCTTT. It specifies CASSPQGQGDEAFF. V and J are TRBV7-9 and TRBJ1-1, with 8 bases fitting TRBD1. The germline V gene encodes CDR1 SEHNR and CDR2 FQNEAQ (reference sequence). The CDR3 totals 14 residues. V was pared by 5 bases and J by 7 bases, with 9 bases of the junction left unmatched.

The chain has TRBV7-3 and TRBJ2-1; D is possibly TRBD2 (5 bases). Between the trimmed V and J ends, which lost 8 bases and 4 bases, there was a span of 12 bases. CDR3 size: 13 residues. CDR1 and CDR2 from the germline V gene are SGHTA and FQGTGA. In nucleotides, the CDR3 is TGTGCCAGCGCATATGGCGGGTACAATGAGCAGTTCTTC. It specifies CASAYGGYNEQFF.

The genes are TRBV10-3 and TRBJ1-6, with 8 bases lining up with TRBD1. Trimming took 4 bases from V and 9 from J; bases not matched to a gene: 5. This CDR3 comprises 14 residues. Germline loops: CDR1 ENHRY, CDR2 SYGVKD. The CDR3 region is CAISVQGEGSPLHF. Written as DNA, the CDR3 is TGTGCCATCAGTGTACAGGGGGAGGGTTCACCCCTCCACTTT.

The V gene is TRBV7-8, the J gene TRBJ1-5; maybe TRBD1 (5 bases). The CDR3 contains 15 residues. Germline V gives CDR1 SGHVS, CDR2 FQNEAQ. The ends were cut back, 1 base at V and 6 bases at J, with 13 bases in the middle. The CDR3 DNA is TGTGCCAGCAGCTTAGGGTTGGGGGGGACTCAGCCCCAGCATTTT. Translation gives CASSLGLGGTQPQHF. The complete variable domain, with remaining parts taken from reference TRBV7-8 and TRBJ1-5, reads GAGVSQSPRYKVAKRGQDVALRCDPISGHVSLFWYQQALGQGPEFLTYFQNEAQLDKSGLPSDRFFAERPEGSVSTLKIQRTQQEDSAVYLCASSLGLGGTQPQHFGDGTRLSIL.

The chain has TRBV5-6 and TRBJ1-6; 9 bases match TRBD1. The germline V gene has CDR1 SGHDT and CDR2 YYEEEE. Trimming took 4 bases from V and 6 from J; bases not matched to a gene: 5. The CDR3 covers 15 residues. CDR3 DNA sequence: TGTGCCAGCAGCGCTCCGGGACAGGGTAATTCACCCCTCCACTTT. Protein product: CASSAPGQGNSPLHF.